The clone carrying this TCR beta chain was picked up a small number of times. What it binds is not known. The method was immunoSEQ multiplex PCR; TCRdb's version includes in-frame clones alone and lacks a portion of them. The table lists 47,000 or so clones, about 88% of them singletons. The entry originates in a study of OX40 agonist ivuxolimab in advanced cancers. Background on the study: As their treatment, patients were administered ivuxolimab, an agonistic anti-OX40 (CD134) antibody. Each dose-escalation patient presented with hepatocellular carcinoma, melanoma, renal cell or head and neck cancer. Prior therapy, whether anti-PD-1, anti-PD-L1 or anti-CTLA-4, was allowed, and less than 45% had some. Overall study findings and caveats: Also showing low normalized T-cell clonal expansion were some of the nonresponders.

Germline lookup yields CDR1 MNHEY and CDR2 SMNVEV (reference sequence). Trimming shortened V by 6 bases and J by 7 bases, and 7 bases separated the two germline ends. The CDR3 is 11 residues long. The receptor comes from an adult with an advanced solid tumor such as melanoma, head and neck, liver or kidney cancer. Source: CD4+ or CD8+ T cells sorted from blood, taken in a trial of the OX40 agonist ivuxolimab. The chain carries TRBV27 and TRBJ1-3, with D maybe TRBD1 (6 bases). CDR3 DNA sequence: TGTGCCAGCAGAAGGGGGAACACCATATATTTT. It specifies CASRRGNTIYF.